This T cell receptor beta chain comes out of a study of blood T cells in healthy people across ages. Study summary: For every two T cells, template switching captured about one barcoded beta molecule.

With a J-beta primer mix and a sample-barcoded 5' primer, a second PCR ran roughly 7 to 11 cycles. One entry per CDR3 protein, called by TCRdb with MiXCR from the 5' RACE reads. This table holds approximately 730,000 distinct CDR3 sequences, around 40% found once. In regard to this clonotype: The antigen is undetermined.

Study-level findings and limits: Long-lived donors had more naive CD4+ cells and higher diversity than aged donors.

Healthy Caucasian individuals from Russia aged about 6 to 90 served as donors. The sequence was obtained from a woman aged 60-75 years in good health. The sequencing sample was made of blood.

As DNA, the CDR3 is TGTGCCAGCAGCTTCTCTCTGGGGAACTATGGCTACACCTTC. It translates to CASSFSLGNYGYTF. The chain links TRBV7-9 to TRBJ1-2; D gene ambiguous. Deletions cut 3 bases from V and 2 bases from J, with 10 bases between. Germline assignment: CDR1 SEHNR and CDR2 FQNEAQ (reference sequence). The CDR3 is 14 amino acids.